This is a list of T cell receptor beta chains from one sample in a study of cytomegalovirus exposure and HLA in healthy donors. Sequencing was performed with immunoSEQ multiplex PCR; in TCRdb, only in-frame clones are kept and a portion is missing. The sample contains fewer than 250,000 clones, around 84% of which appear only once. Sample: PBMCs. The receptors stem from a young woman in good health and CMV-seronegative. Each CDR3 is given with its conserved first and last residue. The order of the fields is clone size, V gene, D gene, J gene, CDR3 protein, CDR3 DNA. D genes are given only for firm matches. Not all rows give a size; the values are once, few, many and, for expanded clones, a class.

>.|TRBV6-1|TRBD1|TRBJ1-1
CASSRDRNEAFF
TGTGCCAGCAGCCGGGACAGGAATGAAGCTTTCTTT
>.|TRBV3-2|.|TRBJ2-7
CARPGEQYF
TGTGCCAGACCAGGCGAGCAGTACTTC
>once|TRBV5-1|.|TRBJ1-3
CASSLGQGILNTIYF
TGCGCCAGCAGCTTGGGGCAGGGTATTCTTAACACCATATATTTT
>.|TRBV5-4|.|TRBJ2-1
CASSLGGSAPYNEQFF
TGTGCCAGCAGCTTGGGAGGGAGTGCCCCCTACAATGAGCAGTTCTTC
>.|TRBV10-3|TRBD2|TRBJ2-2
CATGLAGGSGELFF
TGTGCCACGGGACTAGCGGGAGGGTCCGGGGAGCTGTTTTTT
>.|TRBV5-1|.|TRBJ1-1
CASSLGLGGGGNTEAFF
TGCGCCAGCAGCTTGGGCCTGGGGGGGGGCGGGAACACTGAAGCTTTCTTT
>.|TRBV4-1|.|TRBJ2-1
CASSQVAADNEQFF
TGCGCCAGCAGCCAAGTGGCGGCAGACAATGAGCAGTTCTTC
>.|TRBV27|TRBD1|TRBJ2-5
CASSLQGAETQYF
TGTGCCAGCAGTTTACAGGGGGCAGAGACCCAGTACTTC
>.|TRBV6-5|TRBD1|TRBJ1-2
CASSQGQGGYGYTF
TGTGCCAGCAGCCAAGGACAGGGCGGCTATGGCTACACCTTC
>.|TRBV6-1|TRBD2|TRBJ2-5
CASSPTSGQETQYF
TGTGCCAGCAGCCCAACTAGCGGCCAAGAGACCCAGTACTTC
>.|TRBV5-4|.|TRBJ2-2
CASTQSNTGELFF
TGTGCCAGCACCCAGTCAAACACCGGGGAGCTGTTTTTT
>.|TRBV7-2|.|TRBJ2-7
CASSLVTEQYF
TGTGCCAGCAGCCTGGTTACTGAGCAGTACTTC
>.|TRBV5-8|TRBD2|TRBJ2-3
CASSPRVMGGTDTQYF
TGTGCCAGCAGCCCCAGGGTAATGGGAGGGACAGATACGCAGTATTTT
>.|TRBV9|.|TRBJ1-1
CASSALREGNTEAFF
TGTGCCAGCAGCGCCCTTAGGGAGGGGAACACTGAAGCTTTCTTT
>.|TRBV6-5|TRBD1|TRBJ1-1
CASRYGQVNTEAFF
TGTGCCAGCAGGTACGGACAGGTGAACACTGAAGCTTTCTTT
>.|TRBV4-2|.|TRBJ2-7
CASSQEASEIISYEQYF
TGTGCCAGCAGCCAAGAGGCGTCGGAGATAATTTCCTACGAGCAGTACTTC
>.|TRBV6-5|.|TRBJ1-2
CASSPQGGGYTF
TGTGCCAGCAGTCCTCAGGGAGGAGGCTACACCTTC
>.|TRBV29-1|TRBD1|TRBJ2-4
CSGGTAGQLRLAKNIQYF
TGCAGCGGAGGGACAGCTGGCCAACTTCGGTTAGCCAAAAACATTCAGTACTTC
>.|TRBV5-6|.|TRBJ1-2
CASSLDLEVGYGYTF
TGTGCCAGCAGCTTGGACCTCGAGGTCGGCTATGGCTACACCTTC
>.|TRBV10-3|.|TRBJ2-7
CAISEGGRGYEQYF
TGTGCCATCAGTGAAGGAGGGAGAGGGTACGAGCAGTACTTC
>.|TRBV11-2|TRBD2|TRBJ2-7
CASSPTSGREQYF
TGTGCCAGCAGCCCGACTAGCGGGCGCGAGCAGTACTTC
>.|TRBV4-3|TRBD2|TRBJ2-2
CASSQATSRPGELFF
TGCGCCAGCAGCCAAGCGACTAGCCGTCCCGGGGAGCTGTTTTTT
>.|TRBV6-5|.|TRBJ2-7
CASSYSETGYEQYF
TGTGCCAGCAGTTACTCCGAGACAGGCTACGAGCAGTACTTC
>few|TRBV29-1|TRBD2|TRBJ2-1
CSAMPLAGGNEQFF
TGCAGCGCCATGCCCCTAGCGGGAGGTAATGAGCAGTTCTTC
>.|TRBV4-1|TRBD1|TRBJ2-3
CASSQEGQGARTQYF
TGCGCCAGCAGCCAAGAAGGACAGGGGGCGCGTACGCAGTATTTT
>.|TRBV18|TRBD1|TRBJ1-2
CASSPTDRTGGYTF
TGTGCCAGCTCGCCTACTGACAGGACAGGGGGCTACACCTTC
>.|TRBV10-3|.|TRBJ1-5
CAMGGGPNQPQHF
TGTGCCATGGGAGGGGGGCCCAATCAGCCCCAGCATTTT
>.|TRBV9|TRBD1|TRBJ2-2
CASSEPGQMNTGELFF
TGTGCCAGCAGCGAACCGGGACAGATGAACACCGGGGAGCTGTTTTTT
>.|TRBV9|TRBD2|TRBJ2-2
CASSHREGLNTGELFF
TGTGCCAGCAGTCACCGGGAGGGCCTCAACACCGGGGAGCTGTTTTTT
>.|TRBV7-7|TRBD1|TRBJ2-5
CASSPDRVQETQYF
TGTGCTAGCAGCCCCGACAGGGTACAAGAGACCCAGTACTTC
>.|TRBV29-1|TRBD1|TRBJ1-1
CSAGTGGYTEAFF
TGCAGCGCAGGGACAGGGGGCTACACTGAAGCTTTCTTT
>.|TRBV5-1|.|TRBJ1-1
CASSLGEGLNTEAFF
TGCGCCAGCAGCTTGGGAGAGGGTTTGAACACTGAAGCTTTCTTT
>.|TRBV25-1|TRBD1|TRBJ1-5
CASRRTGLNQPQHF
TGTGCCAGCAGACGGACAGGGTTAAATCAGCCCCAGCATTTT
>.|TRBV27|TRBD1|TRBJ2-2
CASSWTGGSLYTGELFF
TGTGCCAGCAGTTGGACAGGGGGCTCTCTATACACCGGGGAGCTGTTTTTT
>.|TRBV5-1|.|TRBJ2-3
CASSSLTSTDTQYF
TGCGCCAGCAGCTCCCTTACTAGCACAGATACGCAGTATTTT
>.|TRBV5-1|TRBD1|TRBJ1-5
CASSIGTGVGQPQHF
TGCGCCAGCAGCATCGGGACAGGGGTCGGTCAGCCCCAGCATTTT
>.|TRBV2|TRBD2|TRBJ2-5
CASSAAGGETQYF
TGTGCCAGCAGTGCAGCGGGAGGGGAGACCCAGTACTTC
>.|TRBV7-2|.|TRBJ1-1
CASSLDTGWWTEAFF
TGTGCCAGCAGCTTAGATACGGGGTGGTGGACTGAAGCTTTCTTT
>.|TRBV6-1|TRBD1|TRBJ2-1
CASKQGIYNEQFF
TGTGCCAGTAAACAGGGGATCTACAATGAGCAGTTCTTC
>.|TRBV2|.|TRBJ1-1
CASTNQNRLNTEAFF
TGTGCCAGCACCAATCAGAACAGGCTGAACACTGAAGCTTTCTTT
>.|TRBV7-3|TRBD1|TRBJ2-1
CASSFDRATYNEQFF
TGTGCCAGCAGCTTCGACAGGGCCACCTACAATGAGCAGTTCTTC
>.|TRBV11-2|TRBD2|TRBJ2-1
CASSLRAGTWNEQFF
TGTGCCAGCAGCTTAAGAGCGGGGACGTGGAATGAGCAGTTCTTC
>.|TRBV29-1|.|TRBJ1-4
CSVDGAGEEKLFF
TGCAGCGTTGACGGGGCAGGGGAAGAAAAACTGTTTTTT
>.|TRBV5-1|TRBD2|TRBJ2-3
CASSLSSGIDTQYF
TGCGCCAGCAGCTTGTCTAGCGGGATAGATACGCAGTATTTT
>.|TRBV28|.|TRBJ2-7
CASSFFQGGYEQYF
TGTGCCAGCAGTTTTTTCCAGGGTGGGTACGAGCAGTACTTC
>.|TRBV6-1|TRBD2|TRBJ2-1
CASSLGSGRGNEQFF
TGTGCCAGCAGTTTAGGAAGCGGGAGAGGTAATGAGCAGTTCTTC
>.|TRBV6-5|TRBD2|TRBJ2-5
CASSPRGEGGETQYF
TGTGCCAGCAGTCCCCGCGGGGAGGGCGGTGAGACCCAGTACTTC
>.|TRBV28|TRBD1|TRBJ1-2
CASSLPQGRGHGYTF
TGTGCCAGCAGTTTACCCCAGGGCAGGGGGCACGGCTACACCTTC